This TCR beta chain stems from a study of beta chain features in type 1 diabetes (dated by TCRdb to the late 2010s). Looking at the study overall: Patients and healthy donors did not differ in mean age, gender distribution, total cell number or subset yield. A total of 85 million to 110 million sorted cells were examined across all samples, and RNA yield correlated strongly with the number of cells per subset. In the study, recently diagnosed type 1 diabetes patients and matched healthy donors were compared on the TCRB repertoires of their sorted circulating CD4+ T cell subsets. Naive and central memory subsets were obtained from all 30 or so donors, but regulatory and stem cell-like memory subsets were isolated from only 8 patients and 8 healthy donors.

Beyond this particular receptor, the publication reports: PCR may preferentially amplify shorter templates, but because patient and control samples were amplified and corrected together, any resulting skew would affect both groups equally. A moderate but significant shortening of TCRB CDR3 length was observed in type 1 diabetes patients in all four CD4+ subsets. Because cDNA was sequenced instead of genomic DNA, highly expressing activated cells could be over-represented, though the groups showed no difference in activation or CD3 levels. The naive, central memory and regulatory TCRB repertoires appeared to resemble one another more closely among patients than among healthy donors. At VDJ recombination sites, type 1 diabetes patients had fewer insertions and more deleted nucleotides, which implies abnormalities in thymic rearrangement. HLA sub-analyses involved small numbers of individuals, so any influence of HLA type on TCRB rearrangement remained unresolved.

The High Capacity cDNA Reverse Transcription Kit was used to reverse transcribe all of the isolated RNA, meaning that expressed TCRB transcripts were what got sequenced. Naive, central memory and regulatory T cell samples underwent deep immunoSEQ sequencing, averaging about 3.57 million total reads per sample. After sorted cells were lysed in RLT buffer, RNA was extracted with DNase-treated RNeasy Micro or Mini kits, with the choice depending on cell number. Each cell subset was processed separately to prevent cross-contamination, with patient and healthy donor samples processed together. TCRB sequences were amplified from cDNA with the immunoSEQ multiplex PCR, producing 87-bp fragments spanning the CDR3 region. Sequencing of the amplicons was performed on the Illumina HiSeq platform. Per the authors' processing: Synthetic template baselines were used to correct PCR bias computationally, reads within Hamming distance 2 were collapsed, and singletons that could not be merged were discarded. Reads were aligned against IMGT so that V, D and J genes, CDR3 length and insertions or deletions at six rearrangement sites could be assigned. Within each subset, clonotype counts were normalized to sorted cell number, after which true diversity and Gini coefficients were computed with the tcR R package. The overlap coefficient, calculated on TCRB nucleotide sequences, was used to quantify repertoire sharing. As a proxy for the pre-selection repertoire, out-of-frame TCRB sequences from naive cells were analyzed. In TCRdb, the immuneACCESS table is reduced to in-frame sequences with V and J assigned. These tables do not hold every clone; where another copy was compared, an unresolved V gene accounts for under half, and the others remain unexplained. Clonal size and the V and J genes are those of that table, whereas D and trimming came from the DNA. The sample yields 600,000 to 700,000 clones; 10% to 15% were counted once. About 0.02% of the sample belongs to the ten largest clones.

A single peripheral blood draw of 95 to 150 mL on average was collected from each donor into heparinised tubes. A BD FACSAria II and a panel including CD45RO, CCR7, CD25, CD127, CD95 and CD27 were used to sort naive, central memory, regulatory and stem cell-like memory CD4+ T cells. Every sorted population had a purity above 95%. Right away, PBMCs were isolated by Lymphoprep density gradient centrifugation and were stained directly, with no culture step. To minimize batch effects, samples were stained and sorted in pairs, one healthy donor with one patient per experiment. This clone was observed a handful of times. What antigen it recognizes has not been identified. No per-base quality is available; no much larger clone lies one base away. A distance of 11 bases separates the germline ends of V and J, which lose 2 bases and 4 bases respectively. The germline V gene (reference sequence) supplies CDR1 GTSNPN and CDR2 SVGIG. CDR3 length: 13 amino acids, cysteine to phenylalanine. CDR3 DNA only is kept here, 39 bases in frame from base 1.

The sequence came from a man aged 18-30 years with type 1 diabetes. The chain was built from TRBV30 and TRBJ2-5; TRBD2 is perhaps the D gene, given 5 matching bases. The source material was naive CD4+ T cells from blood. Explained via the paper, the cell subset or site label denotes: true naive CD4+ T cells. Here is the DNA: TGTGCCTGGAGTTCTCGGGGTCGAGAGACCCAGTACTTC. It is translated as CAWSSRGRETQYF.